Presented here are 20 T cell receptor beta chains from one specimen sequenced in a study of blood T cell repertoires in COVID-19. Data came from immunoSEQ multiplex PCR; TCRdb stores just in-frame clones and leaves some out. The sample carries roughly 220,000 clones, approximately 90% recorded once. The sample comprised PBMCs or T cells enriched from blood (not recorded which). Receptor source: a woman aged 40 to 50 with acute COVID-19.

The rearrangement joins TRBV14 to TRBJ1-2; the D gene is possibly TRBD1 (5 bases). CDR1 and CDR2 from the germline V gene are SGHDN and FVKESK. The germline V and J ends were trimmed by 3 bases and 5 bases, with 10 bases remaining between them. This CDR3 region has 13 residues. The CDR3 is CASSQEGVYGYTF. CDR3 coding DNA: TGTGCCAGCAGCCAGGAAGGGGTATATGGCTACACCTTC.

The rearrangement joins TRBV5-1 to TRBJ1-2; D gene uncertain. Germline CDR1 is SGHRS and CDR2 is YFSETQ. Trimming left V 0 bases short and J 2 bases short, with 8 bases between. The CDR3 is 14 residues long. CDR3 sequence: CASSLEASNYGYTF. The CDR3 nucleotides read TGCGCCAGCAGCTTGGAAGCCTCGAACTATGGCTACACCTTC.

The chain combines TRBV6-5 with TRBJ2-2; unclear D gene. CDR1 and CDR2 (germline): MNHEY, SVGAGI. V shed 1 base and J shed 4 bases, with 7 bases lying between them. The CDR3 covers 14 residues. Here the CDR3 DNA reads TGTGCCAGCAGTTACTACCGGTCCACCGGGGAGCTGTTTTTT. Amino acids: CASSYYRSTGELFF.

This chain joins TRBV9 and TRBJ1-2; D uncertain. CDR1 and CDR2 from the germline V gene are SGDLS and YYNGEE. The CDR3 covers 15 residues. The V and J ends lost 3 bases and 0 bases respectively, with 12 bases between them. Here the CDR3 reads CASSGYTDSNYGYTF. The DNA of the CDR3 is TGTGCCAGCAGCGGTTACACCGACTCTAACTATGGCTACACCTTC. The full variable domain, with the rest looked up from reference TRBV9 and TRBJ1-2, is DSGVTQTPKHLITATGQRVTLRCSPRSGDLSVYWYQQSLDQGLQFLIQYYNGEERAKGNILERFSAQQFPDLHSELNLSSLELGDSALYFCASSGYTDSNYGYTFGSGTRLTVV.

The chain links TRBV30 to TRBJ1-2, with D possibly being TRBD1 (5 bases). Germline V lookup: CDR1 GTSNPN, CDR2 SVGIG (reference sequence). The CDR3 sequence is 15 residues long. The V and J ends lost 0 bases and 3 bases respectively, with 14 bases between them. CDR3 sequence (DNA): TGTGCCTGGAGTGTCGCGGCGACAGTCTACTATGGCTACACCTTC. Its protein is CAWSVAATVYYGYTF.

J is TRBJ1-1 and V is TRBV19; tentatively, D is TRBD1 (5 bases). This CDR3 region has 13 residues. Trimming took off 4 bases at V and 1 base at J, with 7 bases between the two ends. Germline loops: CDR1 LNHDA, CDR2 SQIVND (reference sequence). This CDR3 reads CASSKQANTEAFF. For the CDR3, the DNA is TGTGCCAGTAGTAAACAGGCGAACACTGAAGCTTTCTTT.

This chain links TRBV6-5 with TRBJ2-1; D not resolved. There are 13 residues in the CDR3. V was cut by 0 bases and J by 9 bases, with 9 bases left in between. Germline CDR1 reads MNHEY; CDR2 reads SVGAGI. The CDR3 coding sequence is TGTGCCAGCAGTTACTCCTTCAGCGTTGAGCAGTTCTTC. This encodes CASSYSFSVEQFF.

This sequence joins TRBV5-1 and TRBJ1-3; perhaps TRBD1 as D (6 bases). The length of the CDR3 is 16 residues. V was trimmed by 0 bases and J by 2 bases, leaving 12 bases between them. The germline V gene encodes CDR1 SGHRS and CDR2 YFSETQ. The DNA of the CDR3 is TGCGCCAGCAGCTTGGCCTCACAGGGAGCTGGAAACACCATATATTTT. Its protein product is CASSLASQGAGNTIYF.

This clone was detected only once. The chain has TRBV7-2 and TRBJ2-5; 10 nucleotides align to TRBD2. This CDR3 comprises 16 residues. Unmatched junction bases numbered 10, after V lost 8 bases and J lost 1 base. Germline lookup yields CDR1 SGHTA and CDR2 FQGNSA. The CDR3 sequence is CASARGAGGRQETQYF. The CDR3 region has the DNA TGTGCCAGCGCCCGGGGAGCGGGGGGGCGCCAAGAGACCCAGTACTTC.

The rearrangement joins TRBV30 to TRBJ1-2; D is unclear. Trimming took off 1 base at V and 2 bases at J, with 5 bases between the two ends. The CDR3 length is 12 residues. Germline V lookup: CDR1 GTSNPN, CDR2 SVGIG (reference sequence). CDR3 DNA: TGTGCCTGGAGTGCAGAAAACTATGGCTACACCTTC. Amino acid sequence: CAWSAENYGYTF.

This clone has more than one count but fewer than ten. This chain links TRBV5-1 with TRBJ1-5; 7 nucleotides align to TRBD1. The germline V gene has CDR1 SGHRS and CDR2 YFSETQ. CDR3 length: 15 residues. V gave up 5 bases and J gave up 0 bases; unmatched junction bases: 5. CDR3 DNA: TGCGCCAGCAGAGTGGGGACAGATAGCAATCAGCCCCAGCATTTT. Amino acids: CASRVGTDSNQPQHF. Full variable domain (rest looked up from reference TRBV5-1 and TRBJ1-5): KAGVTQTPRYLIKTRGQQVTLSCSPISGHRSVSWYQQTPGQGLQFLFEYFSETQRNKGNFPGRFSGRQFSNSRSEMNVSTLELGDSALYLCASRVGTDSNQPQHFGDGTRLSIL.

The J gene is TRBJ1-1, the V gene TRBV5-1, with D perhaps TRBD1 (6 bases). V was clipped by 0 bases and J by 3 bases, with 15 bases between them. The V gene's germline CDR1 is SGHRS and CDR2 YFSETQ. The CDR3 extends over 16 amino acids. The CDR3 nucleotides read TGCGCCAGCAGCTTGGCATATGGTGCAGGGGACACTGAAGCTTTCTTT. Amino acids: CASSLAYGAGDTEAFF.

The sample holds one count of this clone. The CDR3 here is CASSVGRGRPGGNTIYF. The CDR3 DNA reads TGTGCCAGCAGCGTAGGCAGGGGCCGGCCGGGCGGAAACACCATATATTTT. The chain joins TRBV9 to TRBJ1-3, with D possibly being TRBD1 (6 bases). This CDR3 region has 17 residues. Germline CDR1 is SGDLS and CDR2 is YYNGEE. Trimming pared 0 bases from V and 4 bases from J, leaving 17 bases between. The variable domain in full, with the rest retrieved from reference TRBV9 and TRBJ1-3, is DSGVTQTPKHLITATGQRVTLRCSPRSGDLSVYWYQQSLDQGLQFLIQYYNGEERAKGNILERFSAQQFPDLHSELNLSSLELGDSALYFCASSVGRGRPGGNTIYFGEGSWLTVV.

V and J are TRBV6-5 and TRBJ1-1; D uncertain. Germline assignment: CDR1 MNHEY and CDR2 SVGAGI. V was shortened by 6 bases and J by 1 base, with 15 bases between the two germline ends. The CDR3 loop spans 15 amino acids. CDR3 residues: CASRRGEVRNTEAFF. CDR3 DNA: TGTGCCAGCAGACGGGGTGAGGTCCGGAACACTGAAGCTTTCTTT.

The gene calls are TRBV7-2 and TRBJ1-3, with D possibly matching TRBD1 (6 bases). This CDR3 contains 13 residues. Trimming pared 5 bases from V and 4 bases from J, leaving 9 bases between. CDR1 is SGHTA, CDR2 FQGNSA, per germline. The CDR3 here is CASSQGYGNTIYF. CDR3 sequence (DNA): TGTGCCAGCAGCCAGGGGTACGGAAACACCATATATTTT.

The V and J genes are TRBV10-2 and TRBJ1-6; D is unresolved. The CDR3 sequence is 15 residues long. Germline V gives CDR1 WSHSY, CDR2 SAAADI. V lost 0 bases, J lost 10 bases, and 13 bases lay in between. The CDR3 nucleotides are TGCGCCAGCAGTGAGTCAACCCAACTAGTATCACCCCTCCACTTT. Protein: CASSESTQLVSPLHF.

The chain employs TRBV5-1 and TRBJ2-2; 8 bases align to TRBD2. Germline loops: CDR1 SGHRS, CDR2 YFSETQ. The CDR3 is 15 residues long. V was clipped by 2 bases and J by 6 bases; unmatched bases: 6. This CDR3 is CASSFSAGGAGELFF. DNA for the CDR3: TGCGCCAGCAGCTTTAGTGCGGGGGGAGCCGGGGAGCTGTTTTTT.

The V gene is TRBV7-3, the J gene TRBJ2-2; TRBD1 aligns across 9 bases. The germline gives CDR1 SGHTA, CDR2 FQGTGA. The CDR3 length is 13 residues. The V segment lost 5 bases and the J segment 14 bases; nucleotides outside the gene matches: 9. The CDR3 here is CASSLPGQGPLFF. The DNA of the CDR3 is TGTGCCAGCAGCCTCCCGGGACAGGGACCTCTGTTTTTT.

The chain has TRBV7-9 and TRBJ2-7; 8 bases map to TRBD1. J gave up 2 bases and V 2 bases, and 5 bases lay outside the gene matches. Per the germline V gene, CDR1 is SEHNR and CDR2 is FQNEAQ (reference sequence). The CDR3 extends over 15 amino acids. CDR3 sequence reads: CASSLRQGTTYEQYF. The DNA of the CDR3 is TGTGCCAGCAGCTTAAGACAGGGGACAACCTACGAGCAGTACTTC.

This sequence joins TRBV2 and TRBJ1-1; D is perhaps TRBD1 (5 bases). Germline CDR1 reads SNHLY; CDR2 reads FYNNEI. The V end lost 7 bases, the J end lost 6 bases, and 12 bases lay between the germline ends. The CDR3 consists of 12 residues. DNA for the CDR3: TGTGCCAGCAAAGGGGTGGGCTCTGAAGCTTTCTTT. Translating it yields CASKGVGSEAFF.